This entry features one T cell receptor (beta chain) sequence. Its specific antigen is unknown. Nothing much larger sits one base from this clone, and base qualities are not available. The entire amount of isolated RNA was reverse transcribed using the High Capacity cDNA Reverse Transcription Kit, so the sequenced TCRB transcripts were expressed ones. Deep immunoSEQ sequencing was applied to naive, central memory and regulatory T cell samples, giving an average of about 3.7 million total reads per sample. Sorted cells were lysed in RLT buffer, and RNA was extracted using DNase-treated RNeasy Micro or Mini kits according to cell number. Each cell subset was processed separately to prevent cross-contamination, with patient and healthy donor samples processed together. Using the immunoSEQ multiplex PCR, TCRB sequences were amplified from cDNA into 87-bp fragments spanning the CDR3 region. Amplicons were sequenced on the Illumina HiSeq platform. As for the original processing: PCR bias was corrected computationally using synthetic template baselines, and reads within Hamming distance 2 were collapsed, with unmergeable singletons discarded. Reads were aligned against IMGT to assign V, D and J genes, CDR3 length and insertions or deletions at six rearrangement sites. Clonotype counts were normalized to sorted cell number within each subset before computing true diversity and Gini coefficients with the tcR R package. The overlap coefficient, calculated on TCRB nucleotide sequences, was used to measure repertoire sharing. TCRdb limited this immuneACCESS table to in-frame rearrangements with V and J called. A share of clones is missing; checked studies link under half to unresolved V genes, and the rest is unexplained. V, J and clone size reflect that table, while D and trimming were determined from the DNA. The sample has 300,000 or so clones on record, around 9.7% of them singletons. In total, the top ten clones hold 1% of the sample.

The entry originates in a study of beta chain features in type 1 diabetes (dated by TCRdb to between 2017 and 2018). Some background on the complete study: Patients and healthy donors did not differ in mean age, gender distribution, total cell number or subset yield. The study compared TCRB repertoires of sorted circulating CD4+ T cell subsets between recently diagnosed type 1 diabetes patients and matched healthy donors. Naive and central memory subsets were obtained from all 30 or so donors, but regulatory and stem cell-like memory subsets were isolated from only 8 patients and roughly 8 healthy donors. A total of some 110 million sorted cells were examined across all samples, and a strong correlation was observed between cell number per subset and RNA yield. The study at large found these results: In all four CD4+ subsets, TCRB CDR3 length was moderately but significantly shorter in type 1 diabetes patients. At VDJ recombination sites, type 1 diabetes patients had fewer insertions and more deleted nucleotides, which implies abnormalities in thymic rearrangement. Because cDNA was sequenced instead of genomic DNA, activated cells with high expression could be over-represented, although the groups did not differ in activation or CD3 levels. Only small numbers of individuals were included in the HLA sub-analyses, which left unresolved whether HLA type had any influence on TCRB rearrangement. Naive, central memory and regulatory TCRB repertoires appeared to be more similar among patients than among healthy donors. Shorter templates might have been favored by PCR, but patient and control samples were amplified and corrected together, so both groups would have been affected equally by any skew.

Each donor gave one peripheral blood draw, approximately 0.11 L on average, collected into heparinised tubes. Naive, central memory, regulatory and stem cell-like memory CD4+ T cells were sorted on a BD FACSAria II using a panel including CD45RO, CCR7, CD25, CD127, CD95 and CD27. A purity above 95% was achieved for all sorted populations. PBMCs were separated immediately by Lymphoprep density gradient centrifugation and were stained directly, without being cultured. So that batch effects would be minimized, each experiment stained and sorted samples in pairs, pairing one healthy donor with one patient. V drops 6 bases and J drops 3 bases, leaving 6 bases in between. The CDR3, cysteine through phenylalanine, is 11 amino acids long. This entry keeps only the CDR3 DNA: 33 bases, framed from base 1. Based on the germline V gene (reference sequence), the CDR1 and CDR2 sequences are DFQATT and SNEGSKA.

Sample: central memory CD4+ T cells from blood. This sequence was found in a man younger than 45 with type 1 diabetes. This chain is built from TRBV20-1 and TRBJ1-5, with no confidently assigned D gene. The DNA reads TGCAGTGCCTGGGCCAATCAGCCCCAGCATTTT. This codes for CSAWANQPQHF.